The 27 T cell receptor beta chains below come from one sample, sequenced in a study of blood T cell repertoires in COVID-19. Profiled with immunoSEQ multiplex PCR; TCRdb holds only in-frame clones, not every one. The table has 75,000 to 90,000 clones, 91% seen once. The source material was peripheral blood. Every receptor here comes from a woman aged 50 to 65 in a cohort sampled during active COVID-19.

V is TRBV19 and J is TRBJ2-1; 12 bases align to TRBD2. The CDR3 extends over 18 amino acids. Losses at the gene ends were 4 bases for V and 9 bases for J; bases not matched to a gene: 16. Looked up from germline, CDR1 is LNHDA and CDR2 is SQIVND (reference sequence). The CDR3 region is CASSTDALAGGLPGEQFF. DNA of the CDR3: TGTGCCAGTAGTACCGACGCGCTAGCGGGGGGGCTGCCCGGTGAGCAGTTCTTC.

The gene calls are TRBV5-4 and TRBJ2-1, with 8 bases that match TRBD2. V dropped 2 bases and J dropped 0; count of bases not matched to a gene: 1. This CDR3 has 15 amino acids. The germline V gene has CDR1 SGHNT and CDR2 YYREEE (reference sequence). The CDR3 bases are TGTGCCAGCAGCTTCGGGGGGGGCTCCTACAATGAGCAGTTCTTC. It codes for CASSFGGGSYNEQFF.

The chain couples TRBV5-1 to TRBJ1-2, with TRBD1 matching 7 bases. Unmatched junction bases numbered 7, after V lost 4 bases and J lost 1 base. The CDR3 extends over 15 amino acids. Germline loops: CDR1 SGHRS, CDR2 YFSETQ. CDR3: CASSPAGQSNYGYTF. The CDR3, as DNA: TGCGCCAGCAGCCCCGCGGGACAGAGTAACTATGGCTACACCTTC. The variable domain in full, completed from reference TRBV5-1 and TRBJ1-2, reads KAGVTQTPRYLIKTRGQQVTLSCSPISGHRSVSWYQQTPGQGLQFLFEYFSETQRNKGNFPGRFSGRQFSNSRSEMNVSTLELGDSALYLCASSPAGQSNYGYTFGSGTRLTVV.

The chain employs TRBV28 and TRBJ2-5; D unclear. Trimming left V 5 bases short and J 1 base short, with 2 bases between. The CDR3 runs to 11 residues. CDR1 and CDR2 from the germline V gene are MDHEN and SYDVKM. DNA for the CDR3: TGTGCCAGCAGTCTCCAAGAGACCCAGTACTTC. This codes for CASSLQETQYF. Full variable domain (remainder filled in from reference TRBV28 and TRBJ2-5): DVKVTQSSRYLVKRTGEKVFLECVQDMDHENMFWYRQDPGLGLRLIYFSYDVKMKEKGDIPEGYSVSREKKERFSLILESASTNQTSMYLCASSLQETQYFGPGTRLLVL.

This clone was counted once. The gene calls are TRBV10-3 and TRBJ1-2, with 9 bases lining up with TRBD1. Losses at the gene ends were 0 bases for V and 8 bases for J; bases not matched to a gene: 7. Germline V lookup: CDR1 ENHRY, CDR2 SYGVKD. The CDR3 contains 15 residues. The CDR3 sequence is CAISESLGQGSGYTF. The CDR3 DNA follows: TGTGCCATCAGTGAGTCTTTGGGACAGGGATCCGGCTACACCTTC.

The chain carries TRBV7-9 and TRBJ2-1, with 7 bases fitting TRBD1. After removal of 7 bases from V and 8 bases from J, the junction contained 5 bases not matched to a gene. Looked up from germline, CDR1 is SEHNR and CDR2 is FQNEAQ (reference sequence). This CDR3 comprises 12 residues. The CDR3: CASNRGRDEQFF. CDR3 nucleotide sequence: TGTGCCAGCAACAGGGGACGGGATGAGCAGTTCTTC.

CDR3: CASTRGTVYEQYF. The DNA for the CDR3 is TGTGCCAGCACCCGAGGGACAGTCTACGAGCAGTACTTC. The V and J genes are TRBV12-3 or TRBV12-4 and TRBJ2-7; 7 bases agree with TRBD1. V dropped 7 bases and J dropped 3; count of bases not matched to a gene: 6. The CDR3 consists of 13 residues.

V usage is TRBV19 and J usage is TRBJ1-2; the D is unclear. In germline, CDR1 is LNHDA, CDR2 SQIVND (reference sequence). The CDR3 extends over 13 amino acids. V lost 3 bases and J lost 3, with 8 bases in between. CDR3 protein: CASSINGDYGYTF. CDR3 DNA sequence: TGTGCCAGTAGTATTAACGGAGACTATGGCTACACCTTC.

The chain uses TRBV5-4 and TRBJ2-7; 14 bases line up with TRBD2. This CDR3 spans 18 amino acids. The V segment lost 3 bases and the J segment 6 bases; nucleotides outside the gene matches: 14. Germline V gene sequence: CDR1 SGHNT, CDR2 YYREEE (reference sequence). The CDR3 loop is CASSSGTSGGTIFREQYF. The CDR3 DNA reads as TGTGCCAGCAGCTCTGGGACTAGCGGGGGAACCATTTTCCGCGAGCAGTACTTC.

This clone was picked up one time. The V call is TRBV27, the J call TRBJ2-4; tentative D call: TRBD2 (6 bases). With 4 bases removed from V and 8 bases from J, the gap between germline ends came to 12 bases. The germline V gene encodes CDR1 MNHEY and CDR2 SMNVEV (reference sequence). This CDR3 region has 13 residues. Here the CDR3 reads CASSSWRADIQYF. CDR3 sequence (DNA): TGTGCCAGCAGTTCCTGGAGGGCCGACATTCAGTACTTC.

The gene calls are TRBV29-1 and TRBJ1-2, with a tentative D call TRBD1 (6 bases). This CDR3 region has 14 residues. The V end lost 6 bases, the J end lost 8 bases, and 22 bases lay between the germline ends. The V gene's germline CDR1 is SQVTM and CDR2 ANQGSEA. This chain's CDR3 is CSVWDGGPRDGYTF. As DNA, the CDR3 is TGCAGCGTGTGGGACGGGGGGCCAAGGGACGGCTACACCTTC.

This clone was seen a few times. This rearrangement joins TRBV5-1 to TRBJ1-6; TRBD1 might be the D (6 bases). Trimming pared 2 bases from V and 8 bases from J, leaving 11 bases between. The CDR3 runs 14 residues. CDR1 and CDR2 (germline): SGHRS, YFSETQ. The CDR3 DNA is TGCGCCAGCAGCTTCAGGGGCACCGATTCACCCCTCCACTTT. The encoded protein is CASSFRGTDSPLHF.

This rearrangement joins TRBV3-1 (or the pseudogene TRBV3-2) to TRBJ1-2, with TRBD1 matching 9 bases. The CDR3 loop spans 17 amino acids. Germline CDR1 LGHDT, CDR2 YNNKEL (reference sequence). Trimming removed 4 bases from V and 0 bases from J; junction bases left unmatched: 9. DNA for the CDR3: TGTGCCAGCAGCCCACTATCGAGACAGGGGGCTAACTATGGCTACACCTTC. This encodes CASSPLSRQGANYGYTF.

The chain recombines TRBV10-1 with TRBJ1-2; D is unclear. The V end was cut by 6 bases, the J end by 3 bases, with 11 bases between. The V gene's germline CDR1 is WNHNN and CDR2 SYGVQD (reference sequence). The length of the CDR3 is 13 residues. This CDR3 reads CASSASRDYGYTF. CDR3 coding DNA: TGCGCCAGCAGCGCGTCTCGGGACTATGGCTACACCTTC.

The J gene is TRBJ1-4, the V gene TRBV5-6; D is perhaps TRBD1 (6 bases). The germline gives CDR1 SGHDT, CDR2 YYEEEE. V was clipped by 5 bases and J by 2 bases, with 13 bases between them. The CDR3 has 15 residues. CDR3 protein: CASRLQGTTNEKLFF. The CDR3 DNA sequence: TGTGCCAGCAGATTACAGGGCACGACTAATGAAAAACTGTTTTTT.

The chain links TRBV7-3 to TRBJ2-1, with 15 bases matching TRBD2. From germline, CDR1 is SGHTA and CDR2 FQGTGA. CDR3 length: 15 amino acids. V shed 2 bases and J 9 bases; nucleotides not matched to a gene: 2. This chain's CDR3 is CASSLGLAGGLEQFF. In DNA, the CDR3 is TGTGCCAGCAGCTTAGGACTAGCGGGGGGGCTTGAGCAGTTCTTC.

The chain recombines TRBV15 with TRBJ1-2; a possible D gene is TRBD1 (6 bases). The germline gives CDR1 LNHNV, CDR2 YYDKDF (reference sequence). Trimming left V 5 bases short and J 3 bases short, with 7 bases between. The CDR3 is 12 residues long. Here the CDR3 reads CATSEGDYGYTF. DNA of the CDR3: TGTGCCACCAGCGAGGGGGACTATGGCTACACCTTC.

The chain couples TRBV2 to TRBJ1-5, with a tentative D call TRBD1 (6 bases). This CDR3 is 17 amino acids long. Germline-derived CDR1 and CDR2 are SNHLY and FYNNEI. With 5 bases removed from V and 1 base from J, the gap between germline ends came to 18 bases. CDR3 coding DNA: TGTGCCAGCAGTTCGGAACCGGGACAACCGAGCAATCAGCCCCAGCATTTT. Translated, it gives CASSSEPGQPSNQPQHF.

The chain recombines TRBV15 with TRBJ2-2; 9 positions match TRBD1. The CDR3 loop spans 17 amino acids. V dropped 1 base and J dropped 5; count of bases not matched to a gene: 8. CDR1 and CDR2 (germline): LNHNV, YYDKDF (reference sequence). CDR3 sequence: CATSRVAGTGRTGELFF. CDR3 coding DNA: TGTGCCACCAGCAGAGTCGCCGGGACAGGGCGGACCGGGGAGCTGTTTTTT. The variable domain in full, with the rest retrieved from reference TRBV15 and TRBJ2-2, is DAMVIQNPRYQVTQFGKPVTLSCSQTLNHNVMYWYQQKSSQAPKLLFHYYDKDFNNEADTPDNFQSRRPNTSFCFLDIRSPGLGDTAMYLCATSRVAGTGRTGELFFGEGSRLTVL.

The genes are TRBV3-1 (or the pseudogene TRBV3-2) and TRBJ1-3, with 8 bases identical to TRBD1. The V gene's germline CDR1 is LGHDT and CDR2 YNNKEL (reference sequence). The CDR3 runs to 16 residues. Trimming at V came to 3 bases and at J to 0 bases, leaving 4 bases not matched to a gene. In DNA form, the CDR3 reads TGTGCCAGCAGCCAGTTCACAGGGGGCTCTGGAAACACCATATATTTT. This translates into CASSQFTGGSGNTIYF.

This chain links TRBV15 with TRBJ1-2; weak D call: TRBD1 (5 bases). The CDR3 extends over 15 amino acids. V was clipped by 0 bases and J by 3 bases, with 11 bases between them. CDR1 and CDR2 from the germline V gene are LNHNV and YYDKDF (reference sequence). CDR3 DNA: TGTGCCACCAGCAGAGATATTCGGGGGGACTATGGCTACACCTTC. It translates to CATSRDIRGDYGYTF.

This chain links TRBV6-6 with TRBJ1-4, with D maybe TRBD1 (6 bases). CDR1 is MNHNY, CDR2 SVGAGI, per germline (reference sequence). The CDR3 is made up of 15 amino acids. Trimming stripped 8 bases from V and 4 bases from J, with 17 bases between. The CDR3 sequence is CASGTGGTSNEKLFF. CDR3 DNA sequence: TGTGCCAGCGGAACGGGAGGGACAAGTAATGAAAAACTGTTTTTT.

The V and J genes are TRBV18 and TRBJ1-1, with D uncertain. Germline V CDR1 and CDR2: KGHSH, LQKENI. The CDR3 length is 13 residues. Trimming shortened V by 2 bases and J by 7 bases, and 11 bases separated the two germline ends. CDR3 in DNA: TGTGCCAGCTCACCAGGAGGCGGGGTTGAAGCTTTCTTT. It yields the protein CASSPGGGVEAFF.

The genes are TRBV2 and TRBJ1-5; TRBD1 matches 11 bases. Germline values: CDR1 SNHLY, CDR2 FYNNEI. V dropped 5 bases and J dropped 6; count of bases not matched to a gene: 6. The CDR3 covers 15 residues. CDR3 region: CASSPGTGGIQPQHF. CDR3 nucleotide sequence: TGTGCCAGCAGTCCCGGGACAGGGGGTATTCAGCCCCAGCATTTT.

The chain links TRBV10-3 to TRBJ1-1; the match to TRBD1 covers 7 bases. The junction had 1 base not matched to a gene; V was cut back by 2 bases and J by 4 bases. This CDR3 is 13 amino acids long. Germline V gene sequence: CDR1 ENHRY, CDR2 SYGVKD. Written as DNA, the CDR3 is TGTGCCATCAGTGAGACAGGGGCCACTGAAGCTTTCTTT. It encodes CAISETGATEAFF.

The V call is TRBV10-3, the J call TRBJ2-5; TRBD1 aligns across 7 bases. This CDR3 region has 12 residues. CDR1 is ENHRY, CDR2 SYGVKD, per germline. V lost 11 bases, J lost 2 bases, and 5 bases stayed unmatched. The CDR3 nucleotides read TGTGCCGCCCGGGACAGTCAAGAGACCCAGTACTTC. Translating it yields CAARDSQETQYF.

The genes are TRBV11-2 and TRBJ1-1, with D perhaps matching TRBD1 (5 bases). Germline lookup yields CDR1 SGHAT and CDR2 FQNNGV. There are 16 residues in the CDR3. Trimming cost V 5 bases and J 4 bases, with 20 bases left between them. CDR3: CASSASLAGSTTEAFF. The CDR3 DNA follows: TGTGCCAGCAGCGCATCCCTGGCAGGGTCCACCACTGAAGCTTTCTTT.